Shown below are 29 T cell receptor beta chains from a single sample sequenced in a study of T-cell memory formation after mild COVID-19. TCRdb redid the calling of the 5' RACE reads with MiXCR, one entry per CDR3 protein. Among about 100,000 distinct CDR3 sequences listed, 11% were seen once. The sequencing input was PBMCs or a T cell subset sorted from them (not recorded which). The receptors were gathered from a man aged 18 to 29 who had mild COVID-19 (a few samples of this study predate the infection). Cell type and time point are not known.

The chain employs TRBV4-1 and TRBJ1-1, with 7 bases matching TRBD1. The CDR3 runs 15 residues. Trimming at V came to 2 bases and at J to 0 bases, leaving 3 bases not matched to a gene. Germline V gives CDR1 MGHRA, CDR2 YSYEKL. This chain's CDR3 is CASSQQGGMNTEAFF. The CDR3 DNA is TGCGCCAGCAGCCAACAGGGGGGAATGAACACTGAAGCTTTCTTT.

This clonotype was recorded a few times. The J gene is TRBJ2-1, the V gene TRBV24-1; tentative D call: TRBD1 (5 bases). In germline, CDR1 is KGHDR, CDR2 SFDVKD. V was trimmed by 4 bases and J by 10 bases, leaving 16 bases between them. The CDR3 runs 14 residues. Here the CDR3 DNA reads TGTGCCACCAGTGAGACCTCAGGGTCGAGGGAGCAGTTCTTC. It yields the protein CATSETSGSREQFF.

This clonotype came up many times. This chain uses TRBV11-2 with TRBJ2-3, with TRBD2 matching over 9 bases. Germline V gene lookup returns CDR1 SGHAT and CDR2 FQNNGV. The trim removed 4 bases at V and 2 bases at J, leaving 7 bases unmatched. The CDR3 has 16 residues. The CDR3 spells CASSSRLAGFTDTQYF. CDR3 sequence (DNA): TGTGCCAGCAGCTCCCGGCTAGCGGGGTTCACAGATACGCAGTATTTT.

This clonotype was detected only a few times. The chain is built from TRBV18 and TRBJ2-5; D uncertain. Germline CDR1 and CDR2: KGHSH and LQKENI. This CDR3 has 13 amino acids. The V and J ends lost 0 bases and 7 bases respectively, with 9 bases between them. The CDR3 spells CASSPPTSGTQYF. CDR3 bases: TGTGCCAGCTCACCACCGACCTCCGGGACCCAGTACTTC.

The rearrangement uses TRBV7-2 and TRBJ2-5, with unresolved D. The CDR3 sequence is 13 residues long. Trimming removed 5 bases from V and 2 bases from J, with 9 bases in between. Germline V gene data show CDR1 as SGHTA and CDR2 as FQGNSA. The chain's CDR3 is CASSPWGQETQYF. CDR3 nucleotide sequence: TGTGCCAGCAGCCCGTGGGGACAAGAGACCCAGTACTTC. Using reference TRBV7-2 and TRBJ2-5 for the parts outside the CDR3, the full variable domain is GAGVSQSPSNKVTEKGKDVELRCDPISGHTALYWYRQSLGQGLEFLIYFQGNSAPDKSGLPSDRFSAERTGGSVSTLTIQRTQQEDSAVYLCASSPWGQETQYFGPGTRLLVL.

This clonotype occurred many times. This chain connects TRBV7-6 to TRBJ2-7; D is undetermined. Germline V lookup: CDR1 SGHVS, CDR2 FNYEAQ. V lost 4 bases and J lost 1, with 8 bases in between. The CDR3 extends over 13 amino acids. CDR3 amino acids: CASSSDPSYEQYF. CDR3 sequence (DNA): TGTGCCAGCAGCTCTGACCCGTCCTACGAGCAGTACTTC.

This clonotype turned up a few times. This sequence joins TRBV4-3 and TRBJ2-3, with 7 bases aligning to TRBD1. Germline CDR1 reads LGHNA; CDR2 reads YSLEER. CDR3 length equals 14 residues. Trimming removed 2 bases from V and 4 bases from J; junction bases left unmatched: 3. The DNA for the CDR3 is TGCGCCAGCAGCCAACAGGACAGGTCAGATACGCAGTATTTT. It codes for CASSQQDRSDTQYF.

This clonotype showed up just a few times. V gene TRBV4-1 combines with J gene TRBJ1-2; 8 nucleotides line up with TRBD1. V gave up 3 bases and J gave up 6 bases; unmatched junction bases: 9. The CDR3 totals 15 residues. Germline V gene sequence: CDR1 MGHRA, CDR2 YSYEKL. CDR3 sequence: CASSQVGQGRNGYTF. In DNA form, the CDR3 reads TGCGCCAGCAGCCAGGTAGGACAGGGTAGGAATGGCTACACCTTC.

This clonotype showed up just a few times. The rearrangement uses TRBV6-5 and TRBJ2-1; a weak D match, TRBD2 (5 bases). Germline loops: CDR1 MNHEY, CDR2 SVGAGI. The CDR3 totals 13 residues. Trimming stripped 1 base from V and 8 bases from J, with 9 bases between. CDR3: CASSYFNSDEQFF. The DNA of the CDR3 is TGTGCCAGCAGTTACTTCAATAGCGATGAGCAGTTCTTC.

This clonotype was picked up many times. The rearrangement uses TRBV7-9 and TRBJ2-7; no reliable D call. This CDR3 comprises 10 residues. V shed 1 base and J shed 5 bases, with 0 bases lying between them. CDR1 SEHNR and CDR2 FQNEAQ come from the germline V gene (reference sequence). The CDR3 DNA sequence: TGTGCCAGCAGCTTAGACGAGCAGTACTTC. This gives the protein CASSLDEQYF.

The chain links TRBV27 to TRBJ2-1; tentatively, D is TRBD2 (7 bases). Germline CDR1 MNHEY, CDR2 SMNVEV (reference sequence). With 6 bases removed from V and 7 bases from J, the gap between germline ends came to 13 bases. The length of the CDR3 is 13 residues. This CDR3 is CASRGGGWNEQFF. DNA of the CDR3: TGTGCCAGCAGAGGGGGGGGATGGAATGAGCAGTTCTTC.

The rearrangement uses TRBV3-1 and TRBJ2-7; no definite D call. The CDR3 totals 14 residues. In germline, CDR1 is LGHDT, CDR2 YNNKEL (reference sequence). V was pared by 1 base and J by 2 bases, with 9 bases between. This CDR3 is CASSQGLGTYEQYF. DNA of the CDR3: TGTGCCAGCAGCCAAGGTCTGGGCACCTACGAGCAGTACTTC.

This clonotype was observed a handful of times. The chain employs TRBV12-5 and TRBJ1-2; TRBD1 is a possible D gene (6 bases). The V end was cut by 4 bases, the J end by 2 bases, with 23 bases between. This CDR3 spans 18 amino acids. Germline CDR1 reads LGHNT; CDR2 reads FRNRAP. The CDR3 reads CASGSTRDTIPPNYGYTF. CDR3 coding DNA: TGTGCTAGTGGTTCTACCCGGGACACCATTCCCCCGAACTATGGCTACACCTTC.

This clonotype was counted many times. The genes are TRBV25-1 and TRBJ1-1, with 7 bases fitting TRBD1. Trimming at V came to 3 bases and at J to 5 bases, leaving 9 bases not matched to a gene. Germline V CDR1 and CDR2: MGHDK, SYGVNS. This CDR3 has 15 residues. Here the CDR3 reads CASSDLGQIGTEAFF. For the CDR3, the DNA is TGTGCCAGCAGTGATCTGGGACAGATAGGTACTGAAGCTTTCTTT.

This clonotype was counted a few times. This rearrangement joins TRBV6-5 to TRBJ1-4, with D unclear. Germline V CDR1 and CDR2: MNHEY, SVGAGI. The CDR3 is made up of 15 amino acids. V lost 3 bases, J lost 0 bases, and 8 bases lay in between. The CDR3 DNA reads TGTGCCAGCAGTTATCGAGATGCAACTAATGAAAAACTGTTTTTT. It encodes CASSYRDATNEKLFF.

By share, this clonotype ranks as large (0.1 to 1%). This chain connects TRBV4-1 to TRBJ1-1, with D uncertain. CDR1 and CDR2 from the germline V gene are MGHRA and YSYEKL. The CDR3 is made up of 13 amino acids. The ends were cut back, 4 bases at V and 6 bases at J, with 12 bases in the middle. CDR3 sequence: CASSPREVAEAFF. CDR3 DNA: TGCGCCAGCAGCCCTAGGGAGGTGGCTGAAGCTTTCTTT.

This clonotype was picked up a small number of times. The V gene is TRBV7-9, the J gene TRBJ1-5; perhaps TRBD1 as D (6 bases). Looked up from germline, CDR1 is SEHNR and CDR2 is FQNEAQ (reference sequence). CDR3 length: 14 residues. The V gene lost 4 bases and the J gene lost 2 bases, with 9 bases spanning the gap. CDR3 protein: CASSSRQGNQPQHF. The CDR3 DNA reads TGTGCCAGCAGCTCCCGACAGGGCAATCAGCCCCAGCATTTT.

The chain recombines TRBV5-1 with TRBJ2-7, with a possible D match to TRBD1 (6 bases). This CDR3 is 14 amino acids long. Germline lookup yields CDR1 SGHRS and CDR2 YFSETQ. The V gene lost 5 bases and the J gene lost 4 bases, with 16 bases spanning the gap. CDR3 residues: CASSPGQRWYEQYF. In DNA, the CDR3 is TGCGCCAGCAGTCCGGGACAAAGATGGTACGAGCAGTACTTC.

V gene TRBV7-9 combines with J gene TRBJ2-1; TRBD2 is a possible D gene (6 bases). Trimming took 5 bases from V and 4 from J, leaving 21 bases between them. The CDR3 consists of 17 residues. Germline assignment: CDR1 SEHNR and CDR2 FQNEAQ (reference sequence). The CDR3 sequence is CASSPRRAGPEYNEQFF. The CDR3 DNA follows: TGTGCCAGCAGCCCCCGACGGGCGGGGCCCGAGTACAATGAGCAGTTCTTC. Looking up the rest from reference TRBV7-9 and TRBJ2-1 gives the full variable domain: DTGVSQNPRHKITKRGQNVTFRCDPISEHNRLYWYRQTLGQGPEFLTYFQNEAQLEKSRLLSDRFSAERPKGSFSTLEIQRTEQGDSAMYLCASSPRRAGPEYNEQFFGPGTRLTVL.

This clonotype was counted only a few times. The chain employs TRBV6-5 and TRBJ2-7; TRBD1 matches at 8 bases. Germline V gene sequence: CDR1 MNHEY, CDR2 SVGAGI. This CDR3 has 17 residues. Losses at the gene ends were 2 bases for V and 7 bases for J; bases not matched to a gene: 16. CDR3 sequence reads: CASSYVTDRGWLWEQYV. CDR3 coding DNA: TGTGCCAGCAGTTACGTGACCGACAGGGGATGGTTGTGGGAGCAGTACGTC.

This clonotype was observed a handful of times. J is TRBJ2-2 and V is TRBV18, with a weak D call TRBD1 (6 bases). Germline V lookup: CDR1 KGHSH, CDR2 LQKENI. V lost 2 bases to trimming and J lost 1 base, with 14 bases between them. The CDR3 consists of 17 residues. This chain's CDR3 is CASSPTTGTGNTGELFF. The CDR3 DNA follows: TGTGCCAGCTCACCAACTACAGGGACGGGGAACACCGGGGAGCTGTTTTTT. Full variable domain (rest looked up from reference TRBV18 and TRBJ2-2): NAGVMQNPRHLVRRRGQEARLRCSPMKGHSHVYWYRQLPEEGLKFMVYLQKENIIDESGMPKERFSAEFPKEGPSILRIQQVVRGDSAAYFCASSPTTGTGNTGELFFGEGSRLTVL.

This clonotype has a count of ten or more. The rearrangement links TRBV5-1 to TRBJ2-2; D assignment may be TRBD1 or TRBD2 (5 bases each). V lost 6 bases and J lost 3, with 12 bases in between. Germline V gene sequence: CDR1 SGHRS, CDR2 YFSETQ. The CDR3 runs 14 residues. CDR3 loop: CASTGTAYTGELFF. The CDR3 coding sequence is TGCGCCAGCACCGGGACCGCCTACACCGGGGAGCTGTTTTTT.

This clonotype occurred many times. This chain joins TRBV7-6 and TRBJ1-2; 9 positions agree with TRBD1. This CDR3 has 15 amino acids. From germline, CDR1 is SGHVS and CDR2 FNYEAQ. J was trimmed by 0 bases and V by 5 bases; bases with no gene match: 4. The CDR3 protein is CASSPGTGPNYGYTF. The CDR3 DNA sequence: TGTGCCAGCAGCCCCGGGACAGGGCCTAACTATGGCTACACCTTC.

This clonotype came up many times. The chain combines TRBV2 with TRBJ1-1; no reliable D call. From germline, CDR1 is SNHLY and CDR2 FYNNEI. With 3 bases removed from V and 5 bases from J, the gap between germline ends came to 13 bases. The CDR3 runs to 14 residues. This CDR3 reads CASSESSVGTEAFF. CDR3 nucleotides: TGTGCCAGCAGTGAGAGCAGTGTGGGGACTGAAGCTTTCTTT. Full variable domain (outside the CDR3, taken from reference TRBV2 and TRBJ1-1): EPEVTQTPSHQVTQMGQEVILRCVPISNHLYFYWYRQILGQKVEFLVSFYNNEISEKSEIFDDQFSVERPDGSNFTLKIRSTKLEDSAMYFCASSESSVGTEAFFGQGTRLTVV.

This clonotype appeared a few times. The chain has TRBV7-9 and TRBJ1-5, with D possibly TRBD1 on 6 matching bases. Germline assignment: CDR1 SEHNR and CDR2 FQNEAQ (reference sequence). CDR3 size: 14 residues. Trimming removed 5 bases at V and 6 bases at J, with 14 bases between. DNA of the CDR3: TGTGCCAGCAGCCGGGGCAGGGGCGTTCAGCCCCAGCATTTT. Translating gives CASSRGRGVQPQHF. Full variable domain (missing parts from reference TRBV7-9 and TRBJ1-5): DTGVSQNPRHKITKRGQNVTFRCDPISEHNRLYWYRQTLGQGPEFLTYFQNEAQLEKSRLLSDRFSAERPKGSFSTLEIQRTEQGDSAMYLCASSRGRGVQPQHFGDGTRLSIL.

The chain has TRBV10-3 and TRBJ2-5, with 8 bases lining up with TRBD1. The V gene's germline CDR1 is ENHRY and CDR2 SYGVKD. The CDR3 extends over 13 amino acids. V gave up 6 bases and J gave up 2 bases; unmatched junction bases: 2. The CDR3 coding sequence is TGTGCCATCAGAGGGGACAGGCAAGAGACCCAGTACTTC. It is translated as CAIRGDRQETQYF.

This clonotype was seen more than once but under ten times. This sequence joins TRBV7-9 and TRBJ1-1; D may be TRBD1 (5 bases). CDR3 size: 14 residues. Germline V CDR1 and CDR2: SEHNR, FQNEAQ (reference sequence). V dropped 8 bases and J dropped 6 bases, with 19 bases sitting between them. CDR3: CASVQDFGVSEAFF. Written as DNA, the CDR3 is TGTGCCAGCGTACAGGACTTCGGGGTATCTGAAGCTTTCTTT.

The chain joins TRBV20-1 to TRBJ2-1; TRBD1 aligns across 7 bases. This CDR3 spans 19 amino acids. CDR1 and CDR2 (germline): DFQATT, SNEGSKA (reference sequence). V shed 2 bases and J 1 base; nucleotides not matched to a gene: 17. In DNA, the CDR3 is TGCAGTGCTAGATCCCCTGCAGGGGGAATTTATCGGTCCTACAATGAGCAGTTCTTC. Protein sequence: CSARSPAGGIYRSYNEQFF.

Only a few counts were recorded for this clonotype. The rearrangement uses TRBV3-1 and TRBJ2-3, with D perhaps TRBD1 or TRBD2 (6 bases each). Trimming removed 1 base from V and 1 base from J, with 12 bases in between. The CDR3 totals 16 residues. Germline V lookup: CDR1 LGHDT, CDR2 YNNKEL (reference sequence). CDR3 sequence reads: CASSQVTGAGTDTQYF. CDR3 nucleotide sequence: TGTGCCAGCAGCCAAGTTACGGGGGCCGGCACAGATACGCAGTATTTT.